One sample yielded the 13 T cell receptor beta chains listed below, sequenced in a study of blood T cell repertoires in COVID-19. The assay was immunoSEQ multiplex PCR, and TCRdb's table has in-frame clones only and misses some. The sample consists of 89,000 or so clones, over 75% of them appearing once. Sequencing was done on a sample of peripheral blood. The receptor source for this set is a human donor in a cohort sampled during active COVID-19.

This chain joins TRBV6-5 and TRBJ1-2, with TRBD1 matching over 7 bases. The germline V gene has CDR1 MNHEY and CDR2 SVGAGI. V shed 10 bases, J shed 4 bases, and the junction held 9 bases outside the gene matches. This CDR3 comprises 13 residues. The CDR3 bases are TGTGCCACAGCGACAGGGTCCCTCTATGGCTACACCTTC. It encodes CATATGSLYGYTF.

The chain employs TRBV6-2 or TRBV6-3 and TRBJ1-1; TRBD1 might be the D (6 bases). The CDR3 runs 14 residues. Germline-derived CDR1 and CDR2 are MNHEY and SVGEGT. V gave up 5 bases and J gave up 1 base, with 11 bases separating them. In nucleotides, the CDR3 is TGTGCCAGCAGTCCCGAAGGGGGGAACACTGAAGCTTTCTTT. Amino acids: CASSPEGGNTEAFF.

V is TRBV7-9 and J is TRBJ2-1, with a possible D match to TRBD1 (5 bases). The germline gives CDR1 SEHNR, CDR2 FQNEAQ (reference sequence). The CDR3 totals 17 residues. V was shortened by 4 bases and J by 6 bases, with 22 bases between the two germline ends. CDR3 region: CASSSHPTDSTTNEQFF. The CDR3 DNA reads TGTGCCAGCAGCTCCCACCCGACAGACTCAACGACCAATGAGCAGTTCTTC.

This sequence joins TRBV7-2 and TRBJ1-1; D is possibly TRBD1 (6 bases). CDR3 length: 13 residues. Germline CDR1 SGHTA, CDR2 FQGNSA. V lost 2 bases and J lost 8, with 12 bases in between. DNA for the CDR3: TGTGCCAGCAGCTTACTCCAGGGGCAAGAAGCTTTCTTT. Protein sequence: CASSLLQGQEAFF.

This clone was seen only once. V gene TRBV3-1 (or the pseudogene TRBV3-2) combines with J gene TRBJ1-1, with TRBD1 as a possible D gene (5 bases). The CDR3 contains 12 residues. Germline V gene lookup returns CDR1 LGHDT and CDR2 YNNKEL (reference sequence). V was shortened by 3 bases and J by 7 bases, with 9 bases between the two germline ends. This CDR3 is CASSHDSSEAFF. As DNA, the CDR3 is TGTGCCAGCAGCCATGACAGCAGTGAAGCTTTCTTT.

The V gene is TRBV5-1, the J gene TRBJ2-5; D perhaps matches TRBD2 (5 bases). This CDR3 has 14 amino acids. Germline CDR1 SGHRS, CDR2 YFSETQ. V lost 6 bases and J 5 bases, leaving 17 bases between the germline ends. CDR3 protein: CASKGEGRVETQYF. CDR3 coding DNA: TGCGCCAGCAAGGGAGAGGGCCGGGTGGAGACCCAGTACTTC.

The chain is built from TRBV5-3 and TRBJ2-5; no clear D. TRBV5-3 is treated as an ORF (open reading frame) with a function not yet certain. The CDR3 extends over 14 amino acids. V lost 0 bases to trimming and J lost 1 base, with 7 bases between them. The CDR3 protein is CARSLGRSQETQYF. The CDR3 bases are TGTGCCAGAAGCTTGGGCAGGTCCCAAGAGACCCAGTACTTC.

The J gene is TRBJ2-7, the V gene TRBV27; 7 bases fit TRBD2. Germline trimming cut 4 bases from V and 2 bases from J; bases unmatched to any gene: 14. In germline, CDR1 is MNHEY, CDR2 SMNVEV (reference sequence). This CDR3 region has 17 residues. The CDR3 sequence: CASSSPHLAVLAYEQYF. In DNA, the CDR3 is TGTGCCAGCAGTTCCCCCCACCTAGCGGTCCTTGCCTACGAGCAGTACTTC.

The chain recombines TRBV14 with TRBJ2-1; 11 bases fit TRBD2. Looked up from germline, CDR1 is SGHDN and CDR2 is FVKESK. V gave up 3 bases and J gave up 8 bases; unmatched junction bases: 9. This CDR3 region has 16 residues. CDR3: CASSQSLAGGGDEQFF. Written as DNA, the CDR3 is TGTGCCAGCAGCCAGAGTCTAGCGGGGGGCGGGGATGAGCAGTTCTTC. Filled out from reference TRBV14 and TRBJ2-1, the complete variable domain reads EAGVTQFPSHSVIEKGQTVTLRCDPISGHDNLYWYRRVMGKEIKFLLHFVKESKQDESGMPNNRFLAERTGGTYSTLKVQPAELEDSGVYFCASSQSLAGGGDEQFFGPGTRLTVL.

The V and J genes are TRBV4-3 and TRBJ2-6; tentative D call: TRBD1 (6 bases). The V end lost 4 bases, the J end lost 0 bases, and 13 bases lay between the germline ends. The germline V gene encodes CDR1 LGHNA and CDR2 YSLEER. CDR3 length: 17 residues. CDR3 coding DNA: TGCGCCAGCAGCCGTTACGGACAGCTCTCTGGGGCCAACGTCCTGACTTTC. Translated: CASSRYGQLSGANVLTF.

This rearrangement joins TRBV6-5 to TRBJ2-1, with 8 nucleotides matching TRBD1. CDR1 is MNHEY, CDR2 SVGAGI, per germline. This CDR3 spans 15 amino acids. With V trimmed by 2 bases and J by 6 bases, 6 bases remained unmatched. The CDR3 sequence: CASSYSQGAFNEQFF. In nucleotides, the CDR3 is TGTGCCAGCAGTTACAGCCAGGGGGCATTCAATGAGCAGTTCTTC.

This chain uses TRBV11-2 with TRBJ1-4; tentatively, D is TRBD1 (6 bases). Germline CDR1 reads SGHAT; CDR2 reads FQNNGV. V lost 1 base, J lost 3 bases, and 6 bases lay in between. The CDR3 runs 14 residues. The CDR3 nucleotides are TGTGCCAGCAGCTTAGCAGGGGCTAATGAAAAACTGTTTTTT. Protein: CASSLAGANEKLFF.

The V call is TRBV7-9, the J call TRBJ1-1; possible D gene TRBD1, 6 bases. V gave up 8 bases and J gave up 5 bases, with 15 bases separating them. The CDR3 runs to 13 residues. CDR1 is SEHNR and CDR2 is FQNEAQ in the germline V gene (reference sequence). CDR3 in DNA: TGTGCCAGCGCATTCCAGGGGCGGACTGAAGCTTTCTTT. Its translation is CASAFQGRTEAFF.